The 7 T cell receptor beta chains presented below share a single source sample, sequenced in a study of brain T cells in children with intractable seizures. Assay: immunoSEQ multiplex PCR; the TCRdb copy retains only in-frame clones and omits some. In the table there are 70,000 to 90,000 clones, 90% to 95% of which are singletons. Specimen: peripheral blood, collected at surgery. Receptor source: a boy under two years old with tuberous sclerosis and intractable seizures.

This clone was detected once. The DNA of the CDR3 is TGTGCCAGCAGTTTAGGGGACAGGGTCACAGATACGCAGTATTTT. It specifies CASSLGDRVTDTQYF. J is TRBJ2-3 and V is TRBV28; TRBD1 matches 9 bases. V trimming: 2 bases; J trimming: 2 bases; junction bases outside the gene matches: 2. CDR1 is MDHEN and CDR2 is SYDVKM in the germline V gene. The CDR3 length is 15 residues.

The chain is built from TRBV6-5 and TRBJ2-7; 7 bases are a match to TRBD2. Per the germline V gene, CDR1 is MNHEY and CDR2 is SVGAGI. The CDR3 sequence is 15 residues long. Germline trimming cut 3 bases from V and 3 bases from J; bases unmatched to any gene: 8. The CDR3 region is CASSYVAGENYEQYF. The CDR3 nucleotides read TGTGCCAGCAGTTATGTGGCGGGGGAGAACTACGAGCAGTACTTC.

This clone was recorded only once. The genes are TRBV6-5 and TRBJ2-7; 9 bases align to TRBD2. V shed 6 bases, J shed 5 bases, and the junction held 8 bases outside the gene matches. This CDR3 contains 14 residues. Germline loops: CDR1 MNHEY, CDR2 SVGAGI. CDR3 in amino acids: CASRRVGGGDEQYF. CDR3 in DNA: TGTGCCAGCAGGAGAGTCGGCGGGGGGGACGAGCAGTACTTC.

This clone was seen just once. This rearrangement joins TRBV12-3 or TRBV12-4 to TRBJ2-3; D unclear. The CDR3 runs 11 residues. V was trimmed by 2 bases and J by 6 bases, leaving 3 bases between them. The chain's CDR3 is CASSLRDTQYF. The CDR3 nucleotides are TGTGCCAGCAGTTTAAGGGATACGCAGTATTTT.

The rearrangement uses TRBV15 and TRBJ2-1; a weak D match, TRBD1 (6 bases). Germline V lookup: CDR1 LNHNV, CDR2 YYDKDF (reference sequence). CDR3 length: 15 amino acids. Trimming shortened V by 5 bases and J by 1 base, and 12 bases separated the two germline ends. The CDR3 is CATSRGQYSYNEQFF. DNA for the CDR3: TGTGCCACCAGCCGAGGACAGTATTCCTACAATGAGCAGTTCTTC.

The chain carries TRBV24-1 and TRBJ2-2; 11 positions agree with TRBD2. Germline V gene data show CDR1 as KGHDR and CDR2 as SFDVKD. The CDR3 is made up of 17 amino acids. The V segment lost 4 bases and the J segment 5 bases; nucleotides outside the gene matches: 8. The CDR3 reads CATSDPLAGGDTGELFF. The CDR3 DNA reads as TGTGCCACCAGTGACCCCTTAGCGGGAGGGGATACCGGGGAGCTGTTTTTT.

The chain couples TRBV2 to TRBJ1-2; a weak D match, TRBD1 (5 bases). This CDR3 is 12 amino acids long. From germline, CDR1 is SNHLY and CDR2 FYNNEI. Trimming stripped 5 bases from V and 4 bases from J, with 8 bases between. The CDR3 bases are TGTGCCAGCAGTTATGACAGCTATGGCTACACCTTC. It encodes CASSYDSYGYTF.